This T cell receptor (beta chain) was sequenced in a study of cytomegalovirus exposure and HLA in healthy donors. Study-level findings and limits: For most TCR sequences rarity was the rule, although some public TCRs occurred in many donors.

The PCR was carried out with 60 Vbeta primers and 13 Jbeta primers. Clones were read by immunoSEQ multiplex PCR, and TCRdb kept only the in-frame ones, dropping some. The top ten clones hold around 13% of a sample with some 110,000 clones, around three quarters of them seen once. With respect to this clone: Its cognate antigen is unknown.

Germline CDR1 reads SGDLS; CDR2 reads YYNGEE. After removal of 3 bases from V and 7 bases from J, the junction contained 16 bases not matched to a gene. The CDR3 runs 18 residues. The receptor was isolated from a middle-aged woman in good health and CMV-seropositive. The J gene is TRBJ2-1, the V gene TRBV9, with TRBD2 matching 10 bases. The sample consisted of PBMCs. The CDR3 is CASSGLSGTSALWNEQFF. The CDR3 DNA reads TGTGCCAGCAGCGGACTCTCCGGGACTAGCGCGCTCTGGAATGAGCAGTTCTTC. Drawing the rest from reference TRBV9 and TRBJ2-1, the complete variable domain is DSGVTQTPKHLITATGQRVTLRCSPRSGDLSVYWYQQSLDQGLQFLIQYYNGEERAKGNILERFSAQQFPDLHSELNLSSLELGDSALYFCASSGLSGTSALWNEQFFGPGTRLTVL.